Listed here are 28 T cell receptor beta chains from one sample, sequenced in a study of regulatory T cells in long-lasting Graves disease. The time point here: newly diagnosed GD, antithyroid drugs for less than 3 months. Preparation of the TCR library used RNA extracted from PBMCs. Relying on iRepertoire HTBI primers and Arm-PCR of CDR3 regions, the team built TCR beta libraries. Using its own MiXCR run on the multiplex PCR reads, TCRdb lists one record per CDR3 protein. This sample has around 500,000 distinct CDR3 sequences, with about 16% found just once. These data were likewise used in another study, on T cells in Graves' hyperthyroidism and ophthalmopathy.

The source material was peripheral blood mononuclear cells (PBMCs), sampled at new diagnosis, from a patient treated with antithyroid drugs. The receptors originated from a middle-aged woman with Graves disease.

This clonotype was observed a few times. The CDR3 DNA reads as TGTGCCAGCTCACCCGGGACAGCGAAAAAAAGTGGAGAAAAACTGTTTTTT. It translates to CASSPGTAKKSGEKLFF. The gene calls are TRBV18 and TRBJ1-4; 7 bases line up with TRBD1. CDR3 length: 17 residues. Per germline, CDR1 KGHSH and CDR2 LQKENI. J lost 8 bases, V lost 3 bases, and 15 bases had no gene match.

This clonotype showed up many times. The chain is built from TRBV18 and TRBJ1-5; 9 bases are a match to TRBD1. The CDR3 sequence is 16 residues long. V was clipped by 4 bases and J by 1 base; unmatched bases: 5. Germline V gene data show CDR1 as KGHSH and CDR2 as LQKENI. This CDR3 is CASSLNRGRSNQPQHF. CDR3 nucleotide sequence: TGTGCCAGCTCACTAAACAGGGGGCGAAGCAATCAGCCCCAGCATTTT.

Many counts were recorded for this clonotype. J is TRBJ2-3 and V is TRBV18; D uncertain. The CDR3 has 13 amino acids. Germline V gives CDR1 KGHSH, CDR2 LQKENI. Trimming removed 0 bases at V and 5 bases at J, with 6 bases between. The CDR3 bases are TGTGCCAGCTCACCACCGGCGAAAGATACGCAGTATTTT. This encodes CASSPPAKDTQYF.

The chain uses TRBV5-1 and TRBJ2-5; 7 positions match TRBD2. V lost 4 bases to trimming and J lost 5 bases; unmatched junction nucleotides: 8. The CDR3 has 14 residues. Germline V gene lookup returns CDR1 SGHRS and CDR2 YFSETQ. The CDR3 DNA reads as TGCGCCAGCAGCCGAAAAAGCGGGGTTGAGACCCAGTACTTC. Translation: CASSRKSGVETQYF.

Concerning this clonotype: Given a much more abundant clone one base away, this may be a read error. This chain connects TRBV7-9 to TRBJ2-2, with D possibly matching TRBD2 (5 bases). V was pared by 5 bases and J by 6 bases, with 25 bases between. Germline CDR1 reads SEHNR; CDR2 reads FQNEAQ (reference sequence). The length of the CDR3 is 18 residues. CDR3 coding DNA: TGTGCCAGCAGCCCTGTCGGAGGCAGGCCCCTGGGAGCCGGGGAGCTGTTTTTT. As protein: CASSPVGGRPLGAGELFF. Complete variable domain (other parts from reference TRBV7-9 and TRBJ2-2): DTGVSQNPRHKITKRGQNVTFRCDPISEHNRLYWYRQTLGQGPEFLTYFQNEAQLEKSRLLSDRFSAERPKGSFSTLEIQRTEQGDSAMYLCASSPVGGRPLGAGELFFGEGSRLTVL.

This clonotype came up a few times. The J gene is TRBJ1-5, the V gene TRBV24-1; D gene uncertain. Germline V gives CDR1 KGHDR, CDR2 SFDVKD. The CDR3 loop spans 15 amino acids. Trimming removed 5 bases from V and 1 base from J, with 11 bases in between. This CDR3 reads CATSGSQVSNQPQHF. Written as DNA, the CDR3 is TGTGCCACCAGTGGATCGCAGGTCAGCAATCAGCCCCAGCATTTT.

This clonotype was seen repeatedly, ten times or more. The V and J genes are TRBV12-3 or TRBV12-4 and TRBJ2-3; TRBD2 aligns across 10 bases. V was pared by 5 bases and J by 8 bases, with 10 bases of the junction left unmatched. This CDR3 contains 15 residues. The CDR3 bases are TGTGCCAGCAGTACCCAGAGCGGGGGGGCCGGTACGCAGTATTTT. Translation gives CASSTQSGGAGTQYF.

At least ten counts were recorded for this clonotype. This chain joins TRBV18 and TRBJ2-3; no clear D. This CDR3 contains 12 residues. V was cut by 11 bases and J by 2 bases, with 11 bases left in between. In germline, CDR1 is KGHSH, CDR2 LQKENI. The CDR3 coding sequence is TGTGCCGACTCTCTTGTCACAGATACGCAGTATTTT. As protein: CADSLVTDTQYF. The whole variable domain, remainder taken from reference TRBV18 and TRBJ2-3, is NAGVMQNPRHLVRRRGQEARLRCSPMKGHSHVYWYRQLPEEGLKFMVYLQKENIIDESGMPKERFSAEFPKEGPSILRIQQVVRGDSAAYFCADSLVTDTQYFGPGTRLTVL.

This clonotype was counted ten times or more. An end of the junction differs from the germline gene, which may be a read error. The gene calls are TRBV2 and TRBJ2-3; a weak D match, TRBD2 (5 bases). This CDR3 has 14 amino acids. Germline values: CDR1 SNHLY, CDR2 FYNNEI. CDR3 sequence: CASGDGDSTDTQYF. CDR3 coding DNA: TGTGCCAGCGGTGACGGGGATAGCACAGATACGCAGTATTTT.

This clonotype was detected a few times. V is TRBV7-6 and J is TRBJ1-2; D is unclear. V lost 5 bases and J 4 bases, leaving 11 bases between the germline ends. The V gene's germline CDR1 is SGHVS and CDR2 FNYEAQ. The CDR3 runs to 13 residues. The CDR3, as DNA: TGTGCCAGCAGCCCCGAGGCTATCTATGGCTACACCTTC. This translates into CASSPEAIYGYTF.

In this sample, this clonotype turned up a few times. The rearrangement joins TRBV14 to TRBJ1-1, with D maybe TRBD1 (5 bases). The CDR3 spans 16 residues. With 5 bases removed from V and 1 base from J, the gap between germline ends came to 17 bases. In germline, CDR1 is SGHDN, CDR2 FVKESK. The CDR3 DNA reads TGTGCCAGCAGCAAGGCCGGGGGTCGGGGGAACACTGAAGCTTTCTTT. Translating it yields CASSKAGGRGNTEAFF.

The chain couples TRBV4-1 to TRBJ2-4; 7 bases are a match to TRBD1. Germline V gene sequence: CDR1 MGHRA, CDR2 YSYEKL. The CDR3 runs to 16 residues. J lost 12 bases, V lost 0 bases, and 14 bases had no gene match. This chain's CDR3 is CASSQDRYLTGVAQYF. The DNA for the CDR3 is TGCGCCAGCAGCCAAGATAGATATCTCACAGGGGTGGCTCAGTACTTC.

This clonotype has more than one count but fewer than ten. The chain couples TRBV20-1 to TRBJ1-2, with D perhaps matching TRBD1 (5 bases). Trimming cost V 0 bases and J 0 bases, with 11 bases left between them. CDR1 is DFQATT, CDR2 SNEGSKA, per germline (reference sequence). The CDR3 covers 15 residues. For the CDR3, the DNA is TGCAGTGCTAGAGAAGGGACCTTAGCTAACTATGGCTACACCTTC. It encodes CSAREGTLANYGYTF.

In this sample, this clonotype turned up many times. The V call is TRBV29-1, the J call TRBJ1-1, with 9 bases identical to TRBD1. CDR3 length equals 12 residues. The junction had 3 bases not matched to a gene; V was cut back by 6 bases and J by 4 bases. Per germline, CDR1 SQVTM and CDR2 ANQGSEA. CDR3 coding DNA: TGCAGCGTAGACAGGGGGAGCACTGAAGCTTTCTTT. Translating gives CSVDRGSTEAFF.

This clonotype has more than one count but fewer than ten. This rearrangement joins TRBV18 to TRBJ2-7; D gene unclear. The germline CDR1 and CDR2 sequences are KGHSH and LQKENI. This CDR3 contains 13 residues. Trimming left V 4 bases short and J 4 bases short, with 11 bases between. CDR3: CASSLPSEYEQYF. CDR3 nucleotides: TGTGCCAGCTCACTCCCGTCGGAGTACGAGCAGTACTTC.

The rearrangement links TRBV4-1 to TRBJ2-2; D is possibly TRBD2 (6 bases). This CDR3 spans 15 amino acids. Germline V gene data show CDR1 as MGHRA and CDR2 as YSYEKL. Trimming took 2 bases from V and 2 from J, leaving 9 bases between them. The CDR3 DNA sequence: TGCGCCAGCAGCCAATGGGGGGTAAACACCGGGGAGCTGTTTTTT. This sequence encodes CASSQWGVNTGELFF.

As regards this clonotype: A single base separates this from a much larger clone, so it may be a read error. This chain uses TRBV12-5 with TRBJ2-2, with 7 bases identical to TRBD2. The germline gives CDR1 LGHNT, CDR2 FRNRAP. The CDR3 runs to 16 residues. V gave up 0 bases and J gave up 3 bases; unmatched junction bases: 4. CDR3 region: CASGLVTSRYTGELFF. CDR3 bases: TGTGCTAGTGGTTTGGTGACTAGCAGGTACACCGGGGAGCTGTTTTTT.

In its sample, this clonotype was seen many times. The rearrangement joins TRBV9 to TRBJ2-3; D remains unclear. Germline lookup yields CDR1 SGDLS and CDR2 YYNGEE. The CDR3 contains 12 residues. The V end was cut by 0 bases, the J end by 4 bases, with 3 bases between. The CDR3 DNA reads TGTGCCAGCAGCGTAGCCGCAGATACGCAGTATTTT. Translated, it gives CASSVAADTQYF.

The chain couples TRBV20-1 to TRBJ2-6, with D unresolved. CDR3 length equals 12 residues. The V gene lost 3 bases and the J gene lost 2 bases, with 2 bases spanning the gap. Germline V gene lookup returns CDR1 DFQATT and CDR2 SNEGSKA (reference sequence). This CDR3 reads CSASAGANVLTF. DNA of the CDR3: TGCAGTGCTAGTGCTGGGGCCAACGTCCTGACTTTC.

The genes are TRBV19 and TRBJ1-3; D gene ambiguous. V was pared by 3 bases and J by 0 bases, with 9 bases between. Germline V gene sequence: CDR1 LNHDA, CDR2 SQIVND (reference sequence). There are 15 residues in the CDR3. CDR3 in amino acids: CASSIGQASGNTIYF. In DNA, the CDR3 is TGTGCCAGTAGTATCGGCCAGGCCTCTGGAAACACCATATATTTT.

This clonotype was observed many times. The chain uses TRBV3-1 and TRBJ2-1; perhaps TRBD2 as D (6 bases). The germline V gene encodes CDR1 LGHDT and CDR2 YNNKEL (reference sequence). Trimming pared 3 bases from V and 5 bases from J, leaving 17 bases between. The CDR3 contains 16 residues. The CDR3 DNA is TGTGCCAGCAGCCACCGCGGGACTTACCTAAACAATGAGCAGTTCTTC. Its translation is CASSHRGTYLNNEQFF.

Many counts were recorded for this clonotype. The chain combines TRBV12-3 or TRBV12-4 with TRBJ2-2; D remains ambiguous. Trimming took 6 bases from V and 8 from J, leaving 10 bases between them. The CDR3 runs 12 residues. As DNA, the CDR3 is TGTGCCAGCAGCTTGGGTTCTGGGGAGCTGTTTTTT. The encoded protein is CASSLGSGELFF.

This clonotype has at least ten counts. J is TRBJ1-2 and V is TRBV2, with D unclear. The CDR3 runs 12 residues. V was shortened by 11 bases and J by 4 bases, with 14 bases between the two germline ends. The V gene's germline CDR1 is SNHLY and CDR2 FYNNEI. The CDR3: CAGFRPGYGYTF. The DNA of the CDR3 is TGTGCCGGATTCCGTCCTGGCTATGGCTACACCTTC.

This clonotype was picked up many times. The CDR3 DNA follows: TGTGCCAGCAGCGACCTGGCTAGTAGCTATGGCTACACCTTC. Amino acids: CASSDLASSYGYTF. The rearrangement joins TRBV12-3 or TRBV12-4 to TRBJ1-2; D gene ambiguous. V was clipped by 6 bases and J by 4 bases, with 15 bases between them. The CDR3 totals 14 residues.

The table lists this clonotype with many counts. V is TRBV3-1 and J is TRBJ2-5; TRBD2 is a possible D gene (6 bases). Germline lookup yields CDR1 LGHDT and CDR2 YNNKEL (reference sequence). The V end was cut by 5 bases, the J end by 4 bases, with 14 bases between. The CDR3 consists of 14 residues. The CDR3 nucleotides are TGTGCCAGCAGCGACCGGGGGTCGGGAGAGACCCAGTACTTC. The encoded protein is CASSDRGSGETQYF.

This clonotype occurred a few times. This chain uses TRBV19 with TRBJ2-1, with 7 positions matching TRBD1. V shed 3 bases and J 3 bases; nucleotides not matched to a gene: 2. CDR3 length equals 14 residues. CDR1 LNHDA and CDR2 SQIVND come from the germline V gene (reference sequence). CDR3 region: CASSIQGVYNEQFF. CDR3 DNA: TGTGCCAGTAGTATCCAGGGGGTCTACAATGAGCAGTTCTTC.

This clonotype was counted only a few times. The chain links TRBV27 to TRBJ2-2; TRBD1 aligns across 8 bases. Germline CDR1 is MNHEY and CDR2 is SMNVEV (reference sequence). The CDR3 spans 17 residues. The V segment lost 6 bases and the J segment 6 bases; nucleotides outside the gene matches: 15. The DNA of the CDR3 is TGTGCCAGCAGCCAGGACAGGGCTGGGTTATGGGCCGGGGAGCTGTTTTTT. Its protein is CASSQDRAGLWAGELFF.

This clonotype was found many times. The CDR3 sequence is CASSSGTVYSPLHF. For the CDR3, the DNA is TGTGCCAGCAGTTCCGGGACAGTTTATTCACCCCTCCACTTT. V gene TRBV12-3 or TRBV12-4 combines with J gene TRBJ1-6; TRBD1 matches at 7 bases. This CDR3 contains 14 residues. Germline trimming cut 4 bases from V and 8 bases from J; bases unmatched to any gene: 5.